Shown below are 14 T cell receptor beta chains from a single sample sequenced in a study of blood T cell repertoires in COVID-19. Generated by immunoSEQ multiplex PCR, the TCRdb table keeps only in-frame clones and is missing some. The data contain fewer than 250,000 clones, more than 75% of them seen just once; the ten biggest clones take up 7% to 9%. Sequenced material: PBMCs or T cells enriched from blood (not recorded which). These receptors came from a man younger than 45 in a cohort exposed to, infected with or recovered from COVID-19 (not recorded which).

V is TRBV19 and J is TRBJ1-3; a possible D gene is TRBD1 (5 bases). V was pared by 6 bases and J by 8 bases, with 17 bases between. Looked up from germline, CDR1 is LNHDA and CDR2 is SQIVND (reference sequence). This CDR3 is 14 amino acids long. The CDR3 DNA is TGTGCCAGTAGGGGAGACAGCGGGAAAGACACCATATATTTT. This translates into CASRGDSGKDTIYF.

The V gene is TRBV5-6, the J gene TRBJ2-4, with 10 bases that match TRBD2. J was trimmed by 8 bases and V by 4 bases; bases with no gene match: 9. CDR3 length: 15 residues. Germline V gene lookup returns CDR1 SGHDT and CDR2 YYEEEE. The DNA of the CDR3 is TGTGCCAGCAGCCCCGGTGCTAGCGGGAGCGACATTCAGTACTTC. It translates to CASSPGASGSDIQYF.

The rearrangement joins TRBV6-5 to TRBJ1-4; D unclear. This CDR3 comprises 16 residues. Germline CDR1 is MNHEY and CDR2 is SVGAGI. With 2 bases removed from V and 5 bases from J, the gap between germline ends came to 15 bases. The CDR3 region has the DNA TGTGCCAGCAGTTACCACAGACGGTCCCACAATGAAAAACTGTTTTTT. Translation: CASSYHRRSHNEKLFF.

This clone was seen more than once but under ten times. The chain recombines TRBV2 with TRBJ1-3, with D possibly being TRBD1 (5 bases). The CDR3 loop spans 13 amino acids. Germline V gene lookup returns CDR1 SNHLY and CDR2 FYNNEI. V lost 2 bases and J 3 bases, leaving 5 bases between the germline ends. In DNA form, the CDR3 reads TGTGCCAGCAGTGAACAGGGTGGAAACACCATATATTTT. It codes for CASSEQGGNTIYF.

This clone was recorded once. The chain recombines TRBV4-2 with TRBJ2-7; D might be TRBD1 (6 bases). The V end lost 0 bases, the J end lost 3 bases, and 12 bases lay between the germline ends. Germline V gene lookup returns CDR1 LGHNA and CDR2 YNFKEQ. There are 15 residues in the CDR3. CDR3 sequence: CASSQDRGGGYEQYF. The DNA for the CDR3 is TGTGCCAGCAGCCAAGATAGAGGGGGTGGCTACGAGCAGTACTTC.

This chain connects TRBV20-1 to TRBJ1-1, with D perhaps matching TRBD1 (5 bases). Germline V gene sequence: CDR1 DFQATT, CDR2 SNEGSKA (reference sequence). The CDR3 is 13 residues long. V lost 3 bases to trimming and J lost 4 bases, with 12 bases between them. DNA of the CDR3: TGCAGTGCTAGTGACCGACAGCCCACTGAAGCTTTCTTT. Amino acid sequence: CSASDRQPTEAFF.

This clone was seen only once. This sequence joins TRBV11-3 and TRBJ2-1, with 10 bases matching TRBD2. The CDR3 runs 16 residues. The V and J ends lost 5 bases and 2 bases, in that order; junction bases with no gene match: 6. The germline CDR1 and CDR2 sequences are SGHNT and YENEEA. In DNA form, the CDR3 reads TGTGCCAGCAGCCCAGGAGGACTAGCGGCCTACAATGAGCAGTTCTTC. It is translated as CASSPGGLAAYNEQFF.

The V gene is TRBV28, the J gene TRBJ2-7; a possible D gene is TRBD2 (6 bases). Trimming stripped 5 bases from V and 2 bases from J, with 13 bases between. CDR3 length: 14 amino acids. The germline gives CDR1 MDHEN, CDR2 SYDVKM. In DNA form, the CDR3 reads TGTGCCAGCAGTCCTAAGGAGGGAACCTACGAGCAGTACTTC. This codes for CASSPKEGTYEQYF.

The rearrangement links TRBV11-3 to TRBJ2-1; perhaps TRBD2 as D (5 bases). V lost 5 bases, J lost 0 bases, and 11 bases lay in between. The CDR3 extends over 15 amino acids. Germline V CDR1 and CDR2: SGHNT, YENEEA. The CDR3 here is CASSVGNSSYNEQFF. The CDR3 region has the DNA TGTGCCAGCAGCGTCGGGAATAGCTCCTACAATGAGCAGTTCTTC. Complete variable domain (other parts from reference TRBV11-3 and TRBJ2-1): EAGVVQSPRYKIIEKKQPVAFWCNPISGHNTLYWYLQNLGQGPELLIRYENEEAVDDSQLPKDRFSAERLKGVDSTLKIQPAELGDSAVYLCASSVGNSSYNEQFFGPGTRLTVL.

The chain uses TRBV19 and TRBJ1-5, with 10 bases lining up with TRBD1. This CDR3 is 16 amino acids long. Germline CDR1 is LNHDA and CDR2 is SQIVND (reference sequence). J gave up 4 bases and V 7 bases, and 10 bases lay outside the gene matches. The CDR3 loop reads CASTLLGTGVNQPQHF. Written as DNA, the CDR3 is TGTGCCAGTACCCTCCTAGGGACAGGGGTGAATCAGCCCCAGCATTTT.

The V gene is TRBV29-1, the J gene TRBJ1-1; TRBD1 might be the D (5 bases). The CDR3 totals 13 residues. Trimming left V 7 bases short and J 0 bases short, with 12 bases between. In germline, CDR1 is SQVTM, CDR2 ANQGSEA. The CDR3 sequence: CSGRQHMNTEAFF. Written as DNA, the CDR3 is TGCAGCGGCCGACAGCACATGAACACTGAAGCTTTCTTT.

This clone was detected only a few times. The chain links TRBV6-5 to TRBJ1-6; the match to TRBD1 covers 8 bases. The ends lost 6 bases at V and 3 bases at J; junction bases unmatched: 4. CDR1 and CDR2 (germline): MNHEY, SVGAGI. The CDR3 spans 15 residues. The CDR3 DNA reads TGTGCCAGCAGCCCCGACAGGGGCTATAATTCACCCCTCCACTTT. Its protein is CASSPDRGYNSPLHF.

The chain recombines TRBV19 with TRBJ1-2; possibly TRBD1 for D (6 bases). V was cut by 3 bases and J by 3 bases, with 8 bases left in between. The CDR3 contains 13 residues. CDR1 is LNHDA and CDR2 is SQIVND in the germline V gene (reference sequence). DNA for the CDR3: TGTGCCAGTAGTATCTCAGGGGACTATGGCTACACCTTC. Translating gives CASSISGDYGYTF.

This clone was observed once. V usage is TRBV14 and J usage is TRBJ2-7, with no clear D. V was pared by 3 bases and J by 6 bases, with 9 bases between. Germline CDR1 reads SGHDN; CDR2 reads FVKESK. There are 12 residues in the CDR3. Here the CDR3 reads CASSHQDSEQYF. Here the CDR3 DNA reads TGTGCCAGCAGCCACCAAGACTCCGAGCAGTACTTC. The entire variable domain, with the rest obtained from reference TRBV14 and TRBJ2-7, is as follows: EAGVTQFPSHSVIEKGQTVTLRCDPISGHDNLYWYRRVMGKEIKFLLHFVKESKQDESGMPNNRFLAERTGGTYSTLKVQPAELEDSGVYFCASSHQDSEQYFGPGTRLTVT.